A selection of T cell receptor beta chains follows, all from one sample in a study of cytomegalovirus exposure and HLA in healthy donors. Data came from immunoSEQ multiplex PCR; TCRdb stores just in-frame clones and leaves some out. The sample lists roughly 200,000 clones, roughly 86% seen once, with approximately 7% in the top ten. Sample: PBMCs. The receptors stem from a man aged 25 to 40 in good health and CMV-seropositive. CDR3s include the opening cysteine and the closing phenylalanine or tryptophan. The D gene is left open where the match is weak. Some rows mark clone size as missing; the rest say once, few, many or name a class of expanded clone.

D: NA
size: NA
V: TRBV18
J: TRBJ2-1
CDR3: CASAQPTYNEQFF
DNA: TGTGCCAGCGCCCAACCAACCTACAATGAGCAGTTCTTC

D: TRBD1
size: NA
V: TRBV6-5
J: TRBJ2-2
CDR3: CASKNDRGNTGELFF
DNA: TGTGCCAGCAAGAATGACAGGGGGAACACCGGGGAGCTGTTTTTT

D: NA
size: NA
V: TRBV14
J: TRBJ2-2
CDR3: CASSQVFGKTGELFF
DNA: TGTGCCAGCAGCCAAGTGTTCGGTAAAACCGGGGAGCTGTTTTTT

D: NA
size: NA
V: TRBV4-1
J: TRBJ2-7
CDR3: CASSQDVSSYEQYF
DNA: TGCGCCAGCAGCCAAGATGTCAGCTCCTACGAGCAGTACTTC

D: TRBD1
size: NA
V: TRBV15
J: TRBJ1-2
CDR3: CATSRDDQDRTGYTF
DNA: TGTGCCACCAGCAGAGACGATCAGGACAGGACTGGCTACACCTTC

D: TRBD1
size: NA
V: TRBV9
J: TRBJ1-2
CDR3: CASSVAPTGGYGYTF
DNA: TGTGCCAGCAGCGTAGCCCCGACAGGGGGCTATGGCTACACCTTC

D: NA
size: NA
V: TRBV6-5
J: TRBJ2-7
CDR3: CASSYSTSTYEQYF
DNA: TGTGCCAGCAGTTACTCGACCAGCACCTACGAGCAGTACTTC

D: NA
size: once
V: TRBV9
J: TRBJ2-2
CDR3: CASNLGHRGAGELFF
DNA: TGTGCCAGCAACTTAGGCCATCGCGGAGCCGGGGAGCTGTTTTTT

D: TRBD1
size: NA
V: TRBV5-1
J: TRBJ1-5
CDR3: CASSSTGGNQPQHF
DNA: TGCGCCAGCAGCTCGACAGGGGGCAATCAGCCCCAGCATTTT

D: TRBD1
size: once
V: TRBV11-2
J: TRBJ2-1
CDR3: CASSSPGQGGNEQFF
DNA: TGTGCCAGCAGCTCACCGGGACAGGGGGGCAATGAGCAGTTCTTC

D: NA
size: NA
V: TRBV15
J: TRBJ1-5
CDR3: CATSGGGQLSNQPQHF
DNA: TGTGCCACCAGCGGTGGTGGGCAGCTGAGCAATCAGCCCCAGCATTTT

D: TRBD1
size: NA
V: TRBV7-3
J: TRBJ2-2
CDR3: CASSLIGWTGSGELFF
DNA: TGTGCCAGCAGCTTAATTGGCTGGACAGGGTCCGGGGAGCTGTTTTTT

D: NA
size: once
V: TRBV11-1
J: TRBJ2-2
CDR3: CASSLFNAGELFF
DNA: TGTGCCAGCAGCTTATTCAATGCCGGGGAGCTGTTTTTT

D: TRBD1
size: NA
V: TRBV27
J: TRBJ2-1
CDR3: CASRDTGGPSYNEQFF
DNA: TGTGCCAGCAGGGATACAGGGGGCCCCTCCTACAATGAGCAGTTCTTC

D: TRBD2
size: NA
V: TRBV11-3
J: TRBJ2-1
CDR3: CASSLTSGAPGEQFF
DNA: TGTGCCAGCAGCTTGACTAGCGGGGCCCCGGGGGAGCAGTTCTTC

D: NA
size: once
V: TRBV30
J: TRBJ1-2
CDR3: CAWSVAGVGYGYTF
DNA: TGTGCCTGGAGTGTGGCCGGGGTGGGCTATGGCTACACCTTC

D: NA
size: NA
V: TRBV4-1
J: TRBJ1-5
CDR3: CASSQDHPYNQPQHF
DNA: TGCGCCAGCAGCCAAGATCATCCGTACAATCAGCCCCAGCATTTT

D: TRBD2
size: NA
V: TRBV7-2
J: TRBJ2-7
CDR3: CASRQNRGGGDEQYF
DNA: TGTGCCAGCAGGCAGAATCGGGGGGGCGGAGACGAGCAGTACTTC

D: NA
size: NA
V: TRBV7-2
J: TRBJ2-7
CDR3: CASSLADGYEQYF
DNA: TGTGCCAGCAGCTTAGCGGACGGCTACGAGCAGTACTTC

D: TRBD1
size: NA
V: TRBV6-1
J: TRBJ2-6
CDR3: CAGGQTFSGANVLTF
DNA: TGTGCCGGGGGACAGACCTTCTCTGGGGCCAACGTCCTGACTTTC

D: TRBD2
size: NA
V: TRBV29-1
J: TRBJ2-7
CDR3: CSVLKRTSGTYEQYF
DNA: TGCAGCGTCCTTAAGAGGACTAGCGGGACCTACGAGCAGTACTTC

D: NA
size: once
V: TRBV5-6
J: TRBJ1-5
CDR3: CASSLGQGTQHF
DNA: TGTGCCAGCAGCTTAGGCCAGGGGACCCAGCATTTT

D: TRBD2
size: NA
V: TRBV10-2
J: TRBJ2-7
CDR3: CASSDSRGGMGYEQYF
DNA: TGCGCCAGCAGTGACTCCCGGGGGGGGATGGGATACGAGCAGTACTTC

D: NA
size: few
V: TRBV27
J: TRBJ1-5
CDR3: CASSFQYNQPQHF
DNA: TGTGCCAGCAGTTTTCAGTACAATCAGCCCCAGCATTTT

D: TRBD2
size: NA
V: TRBV11-3
J: TRBJ2-1
CDR3: CASSLDGLAGNEQFF
DNA: TGTGCCAGCAGCTTAGATGGACTAGCCGGCAATGAGCAGTTCTTC

D: NA
size: NA
V: TRBV6-6
J: TRBJ1-2
CDR3: CASRPTRNYGYTF
DNA: TGTGCCAGCAGACCGACACGGAACTATGGCTACACCTTC

D: NA
size: NA
V: TRBV2
J: TRBJ2-3
CDR3: CASSRRPSTDTQYF
DNA: TGTGCCAGCAGCCGACGTCCTAGCACAGATACGCAGTATTTT

D: NA
size: NA
V: TRBV18
J: TRBJ2-1
CDR3: CASSPTGTYNEQFF
DNA: TGTGCCAGCTCACCAACAGGGACTTACAATGAGCAGTTCTTC

D: TRBD2
size: NA
V: TRBV9
J: TRBJ2-5
CDR3: CASSVGSGVQETQYF
DNA: TGTGCCAGCAGCGTGGGTAGCGGGGTTCAAGAGACCCAGTACTTC

D: NA
size: NA
V: TRBV7-2
J: TRBJ2-2
CDR3: CASSLRGEGPGELFF
DNA: TGTGCCAGCAGCTTAAGGGGGGAGGGCCCCGGGGAGCTGTTTTTT

D: TRBD1
size: NA
V: TRBV28
J: TRBJ2-7
CDR3: CASRTGDTYEQYF
DNA: TGTGCCAGCAGGACAGGGGACACCTACGAGCAGTACTTC

D: NA
size: NA
V: TRBV13
J: TRBJ2-7
CDR3: CASSRGAGAAYEQYF
DNA: TGTGCCAGCAGCCGAGGGGCTGGGGCGGCCTACGAGCAGTACTTC

D: TRBD2
size: medium-sized
V: TRBV7-9
J: TRBJ2-5
CDR3: CASSSPGGSWETQYF
DNA: TGTGCCAGCAGCTCCCCGGGGGGGTCGTGGGAGACCCAGTACTTC

D: TRBD2
size: NA
V: TRBV7-2
J: TRBJ2-7
CDR3: CASSHKRTSGLSYEQYF
DNA: TGTGCCAGCAGCCATAAGAGGACTAGCGGCCTCTCCTACGAGCAGTACTTC

D: TRBD1
size: NA
V: TRBV19
J: TRBJ2-7
CDR3: CASSSFLGQVSYEQYF
DNA: TGTGCCAGTAGTTCCTTCCTGGGACAGGTCTCCTACGAGCAGTACTTC

D: TRBD2
size: NA
V: TRBV5-1
J: TRBJ2-1
CDR3: CASSLGLAGVNEQFF
DNA: TGCGCCAGCAGCTTAGGACTAGCGGGAGTTAATGAGCAGTTCTTC

D: TRBD2
size: NA
V: TRBV7-3
J: TRBJ2-7
CDR3: CASSQRAGEIYEQYF
DNA: TGTGCCAGCAGCCAAAGGGCGGGAGAAATCTACGAGCAGTACTTC

D: TRBD1
size: NA
V: TRBV7-9
J: TRBJ1-4
CDR3: CASSPQGESEKLFF
DNA: TGTGCCAGCAGCCCTCAGGGGGAAAGTGAAAAACTGTTTTTT

D: NA
size: NA
V: TRBV7-7
J: TRBJ2-1
CDR3: CASSLAGAAYNEQFF
DNA: TGTGCCAGCAGCTTAGCGGGGGCGGCCTACAATGAGCAGTTCTTC

D: TRBD1
size: NA
V: TRBV6-5
J: TRBJ1-2
CDR3: CASIPTGEYVGYTF
DNA: TGTGCCAGCATACCGACAGGGGAATATGTAGGCTACACCTTC

D: NA
size: NA
V: TRBV5-1
J: TRBJ1-4
CDR3: CASSLAEGSNEKLFF
DNA: TGCGCCAGCAGCTTGGCCGAGGGTTCAAATGAAAAACTGTTTTTT

D: NA
size: NA
V: TRBV14
J: TRBJ2-7
CDR3: CASSQVNGPSVQYF
DNA: TGTGCCAGCAGCCAAGTTAACGGCCCTAGTGTGCAGTACTTC

D: NA
size: once
V: TRBV6-1
J: TRBJ1-2
CDR3: CASHQSGANYGYTF
DNA: TGTGCCAGTCACCAATCGGGAGCTAACTATGGCTACACCTTC

D: NA
size: NA
V: TRBV4-1
J: TRBJ2-5
CDR3: CASSHPSRETQYF
DNA: TGCGCCAGCAGCCACCCTAGCCGGGAGACCCAGTACTTC

D: NA
size: NA
V: TRBV2
J: TRBJ1-3
CDR3: CASNVRPSGNTIYF
DNA: TGTGCCAGTAACGTCAGGCCATCTGGAAACACCATATATTTT

D: TRBD1
size: NA
V: TRBV2
J: TRBJ1-6
CDR3: CASSKTGESSYNSPLHF
DNA: TGTGCCAGCAGTAAGACAGGGGAGAGCTCCTATAATTCACCCCTCCACTTT

D: NA
size: NA
V: TRBV7-8
J: TRBJ1-4
CDR3: CASSLGGGSEKLFF
DNA: TGTGCCAGCAGCTTAGGGGGCGGGTCTGAAAAACTGTTTTTT

D: TRBD1
size: NA
V: TRBV5-1
J: TRBJ2-1
CDR3: CASSWTGVTYNEQFF
DNA: TGCGCCAGCAGCTGGACAGGGGTCACCTACAATGAGCAGTTCTTC

D: NA
size: NA
V: TRBV30
J: TRBJ1-4
CDR3: CAWSGDGGGYEKLFF
DNA: TGTGCCTGGAGTGGCGACGGGGGAGGGTATGAAAAACTGTTTTTT

D: NA
size: NA
V: TRBV7-6
J: TRBJ1-6
CDR3: CASGHSSYNSPLHF
DNA: TGTGCCAGCGGTCACAGCTCCTATAATTCACCCCTCCACTTT

D: TRBD2
size: many
V: TRBV9
J: TRBJ2-7
CDR3: CASSIAGTSSYYEQYF
DNA: TGTGCCAGCAGCATAGCCGGGACTAGCAGTTACTACGAGCAGTACTTC

D: TRBD1
size: NA
V: TRBV29-1
J: TRBJ1-6
CDR3: CSVGQGRGSPLHF
DNA: TGCAGCGTAGGACAGGGAAGAGGATCACCCCTCCACTTT

D: NA
size: NA
V: TRBV5-1
J: TRBJ2-7
CDR3: CASRDPDRWYEQYF
DNA: TGCGCCAGCAGAGACCCGGACAGATGGTACGAGCAGTACTTC

D: NA
size: NA
V: TRBV2
J: TRBJ1-1
CDR3: CASATTTEAFF
DNA: TGTGCCAGCGCAACCACCACTGAAGCTTTCTTT

D: TRBD1
size: NA
V: TRBV2
J: TRBJ1-1
CDR3: CASGTGVRYTEAFF
DNA: TGTGCCAGCGGCACAGGGGTCCGCTACACTGAAGCTTTCTTT